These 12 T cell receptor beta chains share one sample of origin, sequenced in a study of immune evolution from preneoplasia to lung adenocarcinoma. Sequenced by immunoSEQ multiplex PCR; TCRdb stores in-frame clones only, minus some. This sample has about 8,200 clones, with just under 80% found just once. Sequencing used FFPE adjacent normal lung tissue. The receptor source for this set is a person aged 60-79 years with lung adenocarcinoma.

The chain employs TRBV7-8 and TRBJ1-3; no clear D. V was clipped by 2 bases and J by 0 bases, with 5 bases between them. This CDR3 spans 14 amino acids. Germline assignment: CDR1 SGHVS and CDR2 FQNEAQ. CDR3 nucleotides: TGTGCCAGCAGCTTAAGCATCTCTGGAAACACCATATATTTT. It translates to CASSLSISGNTIYF.

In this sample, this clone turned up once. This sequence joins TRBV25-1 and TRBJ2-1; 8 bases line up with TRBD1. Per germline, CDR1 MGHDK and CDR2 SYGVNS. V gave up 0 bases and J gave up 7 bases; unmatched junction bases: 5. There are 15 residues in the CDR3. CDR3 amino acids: CASSEYRGPHNEQFF. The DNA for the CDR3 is TGTGCCAGCAGTGAATACAGGGGGCCCCATAATGAGCAGTTCTTC.

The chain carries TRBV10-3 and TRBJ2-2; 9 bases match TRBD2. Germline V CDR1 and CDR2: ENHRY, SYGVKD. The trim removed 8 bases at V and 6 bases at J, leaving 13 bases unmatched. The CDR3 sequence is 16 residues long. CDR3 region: CAISSWAGGQAGELFF. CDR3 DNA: TGTGCCATCTCCTCCTGGGCGGGGGGGCAGGCCGGGGAGCTGTTTTTT.

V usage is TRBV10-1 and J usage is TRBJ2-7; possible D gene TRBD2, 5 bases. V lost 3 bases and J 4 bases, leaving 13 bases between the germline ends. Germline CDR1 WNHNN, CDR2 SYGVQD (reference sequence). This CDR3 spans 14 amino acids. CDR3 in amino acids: CASSDGGGPYEQYF. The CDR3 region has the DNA TGCGCCAGCAGTGATGGAGGCGGACCTTACGAGCAGTACTTC.

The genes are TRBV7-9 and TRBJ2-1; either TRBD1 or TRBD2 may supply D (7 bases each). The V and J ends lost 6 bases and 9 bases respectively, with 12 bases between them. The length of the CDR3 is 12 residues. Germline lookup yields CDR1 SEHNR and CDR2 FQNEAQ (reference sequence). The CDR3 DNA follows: TGTGCCAGCAGTCAGGGGGAGGGTGAGCAGTTCTTC. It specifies CASSQGEGEQFF.

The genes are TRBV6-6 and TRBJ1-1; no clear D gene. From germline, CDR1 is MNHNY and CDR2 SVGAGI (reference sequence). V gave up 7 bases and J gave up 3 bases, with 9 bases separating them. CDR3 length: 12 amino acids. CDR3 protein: CASKQEYTEAFF. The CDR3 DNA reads TGTGCCAGCAAGCAGGAGTACACTGAAGCTTTCTTT.

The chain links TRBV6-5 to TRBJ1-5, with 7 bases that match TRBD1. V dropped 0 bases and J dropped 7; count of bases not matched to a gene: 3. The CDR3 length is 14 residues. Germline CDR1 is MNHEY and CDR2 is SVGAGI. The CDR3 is CASSYSYRGQPQHF. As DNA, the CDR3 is TGTGCCAGCAGTTACTCCTACAGGGGACAGCCCCAGCATTTT.

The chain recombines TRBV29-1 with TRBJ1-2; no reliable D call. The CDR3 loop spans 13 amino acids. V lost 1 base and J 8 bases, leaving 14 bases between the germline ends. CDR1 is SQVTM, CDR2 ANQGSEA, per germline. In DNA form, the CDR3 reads TGCAGCGTTGAAGTGGTCTCCCCCCAGGGCTACACCTTC. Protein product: CSVEVVSPQGYTF.

The CDR3 coding sequence is TGCACCAGCAGCCGGAGGGACCGGAATGAGCAGTTCTTC. As protein: CTSSRRDRNEQFF. The chain is built from TRBV1 and TRBJ2-1; TRBD2, the table's D call, was not compared with the DNA. TRBV1 is a known pseudogene. This CDR3 is built from 13 residues.

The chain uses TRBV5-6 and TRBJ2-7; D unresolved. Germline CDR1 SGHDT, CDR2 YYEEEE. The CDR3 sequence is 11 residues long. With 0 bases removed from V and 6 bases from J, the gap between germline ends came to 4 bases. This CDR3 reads CASSLGFEQYF. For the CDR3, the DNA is TGTGCCAGCAGCTTGGGGTTCGAGCAGTACTTC.

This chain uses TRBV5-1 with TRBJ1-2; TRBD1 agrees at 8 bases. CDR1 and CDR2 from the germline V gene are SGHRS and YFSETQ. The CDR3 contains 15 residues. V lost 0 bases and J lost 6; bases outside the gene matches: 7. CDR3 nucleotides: TGCGCCAGCAGCTTGGGGACAGGGAGAAGTGATGGCTACACCTTC. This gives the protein CASSLGTGRSDGYTF.

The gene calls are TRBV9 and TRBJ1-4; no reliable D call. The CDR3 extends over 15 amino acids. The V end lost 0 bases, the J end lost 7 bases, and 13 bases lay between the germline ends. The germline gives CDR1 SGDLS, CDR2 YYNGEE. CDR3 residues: CASSVDAQVGEKLFF. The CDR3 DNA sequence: TGTGCCAGCAGCGTAGACGCCCAGGTTGGTGAAAAACTGTTTTTT.